The 17 T cell receptor beta chains below come from one sample, sequenced in a study of T cells after posttransplantation cyclophosphamide. Using immunoSEQ multiplex PCR, the repertoire was profiled, and TCRdb retains in-frame clones only, with some absent. The sample holds tens of thousands of clones, about 90% seen once. Sequenced: PBMCs. The receptors derive from a woman in her 50s in good health and a related stem cell transplant donor.

The rearrangement uses TRBV28 and TRBJ1-1, with D tentatively TRBD1 (5 bases). Germline-derived CDR1 and CDR2 are MDHEN and SYDVKM. Trimming shortened V by 3 bases and J by 4 bases, and 15 bases separated the two germline ends. CDR3 length equals 15 residues. The CDR3 DNA is TGTGCCAGCAGTTTTGATGAACACAGGAGCACTGAAGCTTTCTTT. Translating gives CASSFDEHRSTEAFF.

The rearrangement joins TRBV4-2 to TRBJ2-4, with D uncertain. The germline V and J ends were trimmed by 0 bases and 3 bases, with 18 bases remaining between them. The CDR3 is 18 amino acids. Germline V gene data show CDR1 as LGHNA and CDR2 as YNFKEQ. This CDR3 is CASSQESSTLGGKNIQYF. For the CDR3, the DNA is TGTGCCAGCAGCCAAGAAAGTTCTACCCTTGGTGGCAAAAACATTCAGTACTTC.

V gene TRBV5-1 combines with J gene TRBJ2-7, with 10 bases fitting TRBD1. Trimming removed 3 bases from V and 7 bases from J; junction bases left unmatched: 13. The CDR3 is 16 residues long. Germline V lookup: CDR1 SGHRS, CDR2 YFSETQ. The CDR3 loop reads CASSSPPGQGSEEQYF. The CDR3 DNA sequence: TGCGCCAGCAGCTCGCCGCCGGGACAGGGGTCGGAAGAGCAGTACTTC.

J is TRBJ1-1 and V is TRBV6-5, with TRBD1 as a possible D gene (6 bases). The ends were cut back, 6 bases at V and 1 base at J, with 12 bases in the middle. The germline V gene has CDR1 MNHEY and CDR2 SVGAGI. The CDR3 spans 14 residues. The CDR3 loop reads CASRNGGRNTEAFF. CDR3 nucleotides: TGTGCCAGCAGGAATGGGGGCCGGAACACTGAAGCTTTCTTT.

The chain joins TRBV5-4 to TRBJ1-2; unclear D gene. The germline V and J ends were trimmed by 1 base and 4 bases, with 8 bases remaining between them. CDR1 is SGHNT, CDR2 YYREEE, per germline (reference sequence). This CDR3 spans 13 amino acids. The DNA for the CDR3 is TGTGCCAGCAGCTTGATTGAGGGCTATGGCTACACCTTC. The encoded protein is CASSLIEGYGYTF.

The chain carries TRBV2 and TRBJ2-5; D is perhaps TRBD2 (6 bases). Trimming removed 6 bases from V and 4 bases from J, with 12 bases in between. CDR3 length: 13 residues. Looked up from germline, CDR1 is SNHLY and CDR2 is FYNNEI. CDR3 coding DNA: TGTGCCAGCAGGGACTATTCGGGAGAGACCCAGTACTTC. The encoded protein is CASRDYSGETQYF.

The rearrangement links TRBV30 to TRBJ1-1, with a weak D call TRBD1 (6 bases). Trimming stripped 0 bases from V and 5 bases from J, with 16 bases between. Germline values: CDR1 GTSNPN, CDR2 SVGIG (reference sequence). CDR3 length: 15 amino acids. The CDR3 loop is CAWSVGEGGLTEAFF. CDR3 in DNA: TGTGCCTGGAGTGTGGGCGAGGGGGGGTTAACTGAAGCTTTCTTT.

The chain is built from TRBV30 and TRBJ2-1; 10 nucleotides match TRBD2. J gave up 4 bases and V 3 bases, and 6 bases lay outside the gene matches. The CDR3 sequence is 15 residues long. Germline CDR1 and CDR2: GTSNPN and SVGIG (reference sequence). The CDR3 bases are TGTGCCTGGAGCCCAACTAGCGGGAATTACAATGAGCAGTTCTTC. Translated, it gives CAWSPTSGNYNEQFF.

The V and J genes are TRBV4-1 and TRBJ1-1; D call uncertain. CDR3 length: 16 residues. Germline V gene lookup returns CDR1 MGHRA and CDR2 YSYEKL. As DNA, the CDR3 is TGCGCAGCAGCCAAGACCCTGGGAGGAGTTTCCGCCGAAGCTTTCTTT. This encodes CAAAKTLGGVSAEAFF.

The chain combines TRBV6-1 with TRBJ2-7, with D maybe TRBD1 (6 bases). CDR3 size: 18 residues. Trimming took 2 bases from V and 3 from J, leaving 23 bases between them. From germline, CDR1 is MNHNS and CDR2 SASEGT. The CDR3 sequence: CASSEQVPRATGLYEQYF. The CDR3 region has the DNA TGTGCCAGCAGTGAACAGGTTCCCCGCGCGACAGGTCTCTACGAGCAGTACTTC.

The V and J genes are TRBV5-6 and TRBJ1-3; D gene uncertain. The CDR3 has 13 amino acids. Germline CDR1 is SGHDT and CDR2 is YYEEEE. Deletions cut 2 bases from V and 6 bases from J, with 9 bases between. CDR3 in amino acids: CASSLLGENTIYF. CDR3 in DNA: TGTGCCAGCAGCTTACTCGGTGAAAACACCATATATTTT.

The chain links TRBV6-1 to TRBJ1-1; D unclear. The germline gives CDR1 MNHNS, CDR2 SASEGT. The CDR3 runs 13 residues. The V end was cut by 5 bases, the J end by 0 bases, with 7 bases between. The CDR3 DNA is TGTGCCAGCAGTAGAGACATGAACACTGAAGCTTTCTTT. Protein product: CASSRDMNTEAFF.

The genes are TRBV7-9 and TRBJ1-6; D is undetermined. The germline V and J ends were trimmed by 5 bases and 7 bases, with 12 bases remaining between them. Germline values: CDR1 SEHNR, CDR2 FQNEAQ (reference sequence). The CDR3 is 14 residues long. CDR3 sequence (DNA): TGTGCCAGCAGCCTACCGCTCTTCAATTCACCCCTCCACTTT. Translated: CASSLPLFNSPLHF.

This clone was seen more than once but under ten times. V usage is TRBV28 and J usage is TRBJ1-2; TRBD1 aligns across 7 bases. V dropped 5 bases and J dropped 2; count of bases not matched to a gene: 5. The CDR3 has 14 amino acids. Germline loops: CDR1 MDHEN, CDR2 SYDVKM. CDR3 residues: CASSRDSRNYGYTF. The CDR3 nucleotides read TGTGCCAGCAGTAGGGACAGCCGAAACTATGGCTACACCTTC.

This clone was detected only once. V and J are TRBV5-6 and TRBJ2-7; 7 bases align to TRBD1. After removal of 4 bases from V and 0 bases from J, the junction contained 10 bases not matched to a gene. Germline V gives CDR1 SGHDT, CDR2 YYEEEE. This CDR3 is built from 16 residues. The CDR3 DNA follows: TGTGCCAGCAGCGGGACGACAGGGTTAGACTCCTACGAGCAGTACTTC. Translating gives CASSGTTGLDSYEQYF.

V and J are TRBV7-7 and TRBJ2-7; TRBD1 is a possible D gene (5 bases). The CDR3 runs to 15 residues. V lost 1 base and J 7 bases, leaving 17 bases between the germline ends. Germline CDR1 and CDR2: SSHAT and FNYEAQ (reference sequence). CDR3: CASSLVSGRVNEQYF. CDR3 bases: TGTGCCAGCAGCTTAGTTTCGGGCAGGGTTAATGAGCAGTACTTC.

This sequence joins TRBV6-4 and TRBJ1-6; 12 bases are shared with TRBD1. Germline trimming cut 3 bases from V and 6 bases from J; bases unmatched to any gene: 9. Germline loops: CDR1 MRHNA, CDR2 SNTAGT. The CDR3 contains 18 residues. CDR3 residues: CASSESYGTGGGNSPLHF. For the CDR3, the DNA is TGTGCCAGCAGTGAGAGTTATGGGACAGGGGGCGGTAATTCACCCCTCCACTTT.